Shown below are 31 T cell receptor beta chains from a single sample sequenced in a study of shared clonotypes between healthy human individuals. Generated by immunoSEQ multiplex PCR, the TCRdb table keeps only in-frame clones and is missing some. Among about 1 million clones listed, 60% to 80% were seen once. Sequenced input: memory CD4+ T cells sorted from blood. The subset denotes: CD45RA-negative fraction. The origin of the receptors is a man younger than 30 in good health.

This chain joins TRBV30 and TRBJ1-4; D is ambiguous. Germline V gene sequence: CDR1 GTSNPN, CDR2 SVGIG (reference sequence). V dropped 0 bases and J dropped 2 bases, with 7 bases sitting between them. The CDR3 contains 14 residues. This CDR3 reads CAWSVQVTNEKLFF. The DNA for the CDR3 is TGTGCCTGGAGTGTTCAAGTTACTAATGAAAAACTGTTTTTT.

The genes are TRBV9 and TRBJ2-2; D not resolved. This CDR3 has 16 residues. Germline CDR1 and CDR2: SGDLS and YYNGEE. With 1 base removed from V and 0 bases from J, the gap between germline ends came to 10 bases. The CDR3 loop is CASSVQVGTNTGELFF. CDR3 coding DNA: TGTGCCAGCAGCGTACAGGTCGGAACGAACACCGGGGAGCTGTTTTTT.

Concerning this clone itself: A far larger clone is only one base removed, so a read error is likely. The same CDR3 is also encoded by other DNA sequences in this sample. The V call is TRBV5-1, the J call TRBJ1-2, with TRBD1 matching over 9 bases. Germline CDR1 is SGHRS and CDR2 is YFSETQ. The CDR3 loop spans 14 amino acids. V lost 2 bases, J lost 2 bases, and 1 base stayed unmatched. The CDR3 coding sequence is TGCGCCAGCAGCTTAGGACAGGGGAACTATGGCTACACCTTC. This sequence encodes CASSLGQGNYGYTF.

This chain joins TRBV28 and TRBJ2-3; D possibly corresponds to TRBD1 (6 bases). CDR1 MDHEN and CDR2 SYDVKM come from the germline V gene. The CDR3 loop spans 15 amino acids. With 8 bases removed from V and 1 base from J, the gap between germline ends came to 16 bases. CDR3 sequence reads: CASGQGFGGTDTQYF. The CDR3, as DNA: TGTGCCAGCGGTCAGGGGTTTGGGGGCACAGATACGCAGTATTTT.

This clone has only a few counts. The rearrangement uses TRBV10-3 and TRBJ2-7; no firm D call. Trimming took 3 bases from V and 3 from J, leaving 12 bases between them. The CDR3 spans 14 residues. Germline V gives CDR1 ENHRY, CDR2 SYGVKD. This CDR3 reads CAISDVGDRYEQYF. The CDR3 DNA sequence: TGTGCCATCAGTGATGTCGGAGACCGCTACGAGCAGTACTTC.

This clone has more than one count but fewer than ten. This chain connects TRBV6-6 to TRBJ1-5; 7 nucleotides match TRBD1. With V trimmed by 5 bases and J by 6 bases, 4 bases remained unmatched. The CDR3 consists of 13 residues. CDR1 and CDR2 from the germline V gene are MNHNY and SVGAGI (reference sequence). The CDR3 here is CASSPGGSQPQHF. DNA of the CDR3: TGTGCCAGCAGTCCAGGGGGGAGTCAGCCCCAGCATTTT.

The J gene is TRBJ2-1, the V gene TRBV6-4, with 9 bases matching TRBD2. The CDR3 is made up of 16 amino acids. V was pared by 5 bases and J by 5 bases, with 10 bases of the junction left unmatched. Looked up from germline, CDR1 is MRHNA and CDR2 is SNTAGT. CDR3 bases: TGTGCCAGCAGTCCCGGAGCGGGGGGACCAGACAATGAGCAGTTCTTC. This gives the protein CASSPGAGGPDNEQFF.

The rearrangement joins TRBV11-2 to TRBJ2-1, with 11 bases fitting TRBD2. This CDR3 comprises 16 residues. Per germline, CDR1 SGHAT and CDR2 FQNNGV. The junction had 10 bases not matched to a gene; V was cut back by 5 bases and J by 7 bases. In nucleotides, the CDR3 is TGTGCCAGCAGCGCCCTATCACTAGCGGGAGTTAATGAGCAGTTCTTC. Protein: CASSALSLAGVNEQFF.

Here the CDR3 reads CASSLGGGQGEAFF. CDR3 DNA: TGTGCCAGCAGCTTAGGAGGGGGCCAGGGTGAAGCTTTCTTT. This rearrangement joins TRBV11-2 to TRBJ1-1; 7 bases fit TRBD1. V shed 1 base, J shed 7 bases, and the junction held 6 bases outside the gene matches. Germline CDR1 and CDR2: SGHAT and FQNNGV. This CDR3 has 14 residues.

This clone has more than one count but fewer than ten. Other DNA sequences within the sample encode an identical CDR3. V is TRBV10-3 and J is TRBJ1-5, with TRBD1 matching 9 bases. The CDR3 runs 14 residues. Germline V gene data show CDR1 as ENHRY and CDR2 as SYGVKD. Unmatched junction bases numbered 1, after V lost 4 bases and J lost 3 bases. The CDR3 nucleotides are TGTGCCATCAGTGGGACAGGGGACAATCAGCCCCAGCATTTT. Encoded protein: CAISGTGDNQPQHF.

This chain connects TRBV5-6 to TRBJ1-3; D remains unclear. The germline V gene encodes CDR1 SGHDT and CDR2 YYEEEE. There are 15 residues in the CDR3. With 0 bases removed from V and 1 base from J, the gap between germline ends came to 8 bases. The CDR3 DNA reads as TGTGCCAGCAGCTTGGCCGCGGGATCTGGAAACACCATATATTTT. Translated, it gives CASSLAAGSGNTIYF.

The chain couples TRBV4-2 to TRBJ1-2, with D hard to call. The CDR3 consists of 13 residues. CDR1 and CDR2 (germline): LGHNA, YNFKEQ. V gave up 1 base and J gave up 6 bases, with 9 bases separating them. The CDR3 sequence is CASSQVPSDGYTF. CDR3 DNA: TGTGCCAGCAGCCAAGTCCCCTCGGATGGCTACACCTTC.

CDR3 amino acids: CASSFPPTYEQYF. The CDR3 region has the DNA TGTGCCAGCAGTTTTCCCCCGACCTACGAGCAGTACTTC. This chain uses TRBV28 with TRBJ2-7; D unclear. Trimming cost V 3 bases and J 2 bases, with 8 bases left between them. Germline V gives CDR1 MDHEN, CDR2 SYDVKM. The CDR3 length is 13 residues.

The chain couples TRBV18 to TRBJ1-2, with 8 bases aligning to TRBD1. This CDR3 is 19 amino acids long. Trimming at V came to 6 bases and at J to 2 bases, leaving 20 bases not matched to a gene. Germline CDR1 KGHSH, CDR2 LQKENI. CDR3: CASSPSLTGGSGGNYGYTF. The CDR3 DNA is TGTGCCAGCTCCCCCTCTCTTACAGGGGGAAGTGGTGGCAACTATGGCTACACCTTC.

The chain joins TRBV5-1 to TRBJ2-5, with TRBD2 matching over 13 bases. Germline V gene lookup returns CDR1 SGHRS and CDR2 YFSETQ. CDR3 length equals 16 residues. The ends lost 2 bases at V and 2 bases at J; junction bases unmatched: 3. The CDR3 coding sequence is TGCGCCAGCAGCTTAGGGACTAGCGGGATTCAAGAGACCCAGTACTTC. It is translated as CASSLGTSGIQETQYF. Drawing the rest from reference TRBV5-1 and TRBJ2-5, the complete variable domain is KAGVTQTPRYLIKTRGQQVTLSCSPISGHRSVSWYQQTPGQGLQFLFEYFSETQRNKGNFPGRFSGRQFSNSRSEMNVSTLELGDSALYLCASSLGTSGIQETQYFGPGTRLLVL.

The V call is TRBV2, the J call TRBJ1-5, with 11 bases fitting TRBD1. This CDR3 has 14 amino acids. V lost 8 bases, J lost 6 bases, and 6 bases stayed unmatched. Germline assignment: CDR1 SNHLY and CDR2 FYNNEI. In DNA form, the CDR3 reads TGTGCCAGCGGAGGGACAGGGGGGACTCAGCCCCAGCATTTT. It specifies CASGGTGGTQPQHF.

The V and J genes are TRBV30 and TRBJ2-7; TRBD2 matches 7 bases. This CDR3 spans 14 amino acids. Germline V gene sequence: CDR1 GTSNPN, CDR2 SVGIG (reference sequence). After removal of 1 base from V and 3 bases from J, the junction contained 6 bases not matched to a gene. DNA for the CDR3: TGTGCCTGGAGTGGGGGCGGGAGTCGCTACGAGCAGTACTTC. Protein: CAWSGGGSRYEQYF.

The table lists this clone with a count of one. This rearrangement joins TRBV5-4 to TRBJ2-7, with 15 bases identical to TRBD2. V shed 4 bases and J 0 bases; nucleotides not matched to a gene: 8. CDR1 is SGHNT and CDR2 is YYREEE in the germline V gene (reference sequence). The CDR3 is 18 amino acids. DNA for the CDR3: TGTGCCAGCAGCGATGGACTAGCGGGAGGGCCGGTCTCCTACGAGCAGTACTTC. Protein sequence: CASSDGLAGGPVSYEQYF.

In this sample, this clone turned up many times. The gene calls are TRBV2 and TRBJ1-5; TRBD1 matches 9 bases. Germline V gene sequence: CDR1 SNHLY, CDR2 FYNNEI. J gave up 7 bases and V 2 bases, and 6 bases lay outside the gene matches. The CDR3 runs to 15 residues. CDR3 protein: CASSETTGGRQPQHF. In nucleotides, the CDR3 is TGTGCCAGCAGTGAAACGACAGGGGGACGCCAGCCCCAGCATTTT.

This clone was recorded at least ten times. The rearrangement links TRBV28 to TRBJ2-4; TRBD1 agrees at 8 bases. V trimming: 5 bases; J trimming: 5 bases; junction bases outside the gene matches: 8. The CDR3 has 15 residues. CDR1 is MDHEN, CDR2 SYDVKM, per germline. CDR3 residues: CASSQTGARQNIQYF. The CDR3 DNA reads TGTGCCAGCAGTCAGACAGGGGCCCGGCAAAACATTCAGTACTTC.

V usage is TRBV5-1 and J usage is TRBJ2-7, with D maybe TRBD2 (5 bases). Deletions cut 5 bases from V and 7 bases from J, with 19 bases between. The CDR3 sequence is 14 residues long. In germline, CDR1 is SGHRS, CDR2 YFSETQ. The CDR3: CASRLDTSLTEQYF. DNA for the CDR3: TGCGCCAGCAGACTAGATACTAGTCTAACTGAGCAGTACTTC.

The chain uses TRBV6-5 and TRBJ2-3; D is perhaps TRBD1 (6 bases). The ends were cut back, 4 bases at V and 3 bases at J, with 11 bases in the middle. The germline V gene encodes CDR1 MNHEY and CDR2 SVGAGI. The CDR3 spans 14 residues. DNA of the CDR3: TGTGCCAGCAGTTGGGTAGGGGGAACAGATACGCAGTATTTT. It encodes CASSWVGGTDTQYF.

V gene TRBV2 combines with J gene TRBJ1-2, with D possibly TRBD1 on 6 matching bases. This CDR3 is 12 amino acids long. The ends were cut back, 9 bases at V and 5 bases at J, with 13 bases in the middle. Germline assignment: CDR1 SNHLY and CDR2 FYNNEI. CDR3 residues: CARDGGPYGYTF. Written as DNA, the CDR3 is TGTGCCAGAGATGGGGGGCCTTATGGCTACACCTTC.

This chain joins TRBV5-4 and TRBJ1-1; D perhaps matches TRBD1 (5 bases). Trimming took 1 base from V and 3 from J, leaving 13 bases between them. This CDR3 has 15 residues. Germline V gene lookup returns CDR1 SGHNT and CDR2 YYREEE (reference sequence). CDR3 DNA sequence: TGTGCCAGCAGCTTGTCTGGGACGTCTCACACTGAAGCTTTCTTT. Translation: CASSLSGTSHTEAFF.

The CDR3 region is CASGTGYTDTQYF. CDR3 DNA sequence: TGTGCCAGCGGGACAGGGTACACAGATACGCAGTATTTT. This chain connects TRBV7-2 to TRBJ2-3; 9 positions match TRBD1. Germline values: CDR1 SGHTA, CDR2 FQGNSA. CDR3 size: 13 residues. Unmatched junction bases numbered 2, after V lost 8 bases and J lost 2 bases.

The rearrangement joins TRBV5-1 to TRBJ1-2; maybe TRBD1 (5 bases). Per the germline V gene, CDR1 is SGHRS and CDR2 is YFSETQ. The V end lost 3 bases, the J end lost 6 bases, and 12 bases lay between the germline ends. CDR3 length equals 13 residues. The CDR3 reads CASSWDYSNGYTF. CDR3 nucleotides: TGCGCCAGCAGCTGGGACTATAGTAATGGCTACACCTTC.

On this clone: The sample has other DNA sequences that encode this CDR3 too. The chain joins TRBV18 to TRBJ1-2; 7 bases line up with TRBD1. With V trimmed by 3 bases and J by 5 bases, 0 bases remained unmatched. This CDR3 region has 12 residues. CDR1 is KGHSH and CDR2 is LQKENI in the germline V gene. CDR3 nucleotide sequence: TGTGCCAGCTCACCGACAGGGTATGGCTACACCTTC. Residues: CASSPTGYGYTF.

The CDR3 DNA is TGTGCCAGCAGTGGTAGACTAGCGGGGGGGCCCGCCGGGGAGCTGTTTTTT. This sequence encodes CASSGRLAGGPAGELFF. This rearrangement joins TRBV6-1 to TRBJ2-2, with 14 positions matching TRBD2. The CDR3 is made up of 17 amino acids. Germline V lookup: CDR1 MNHNS, CDR2 SASEGT. After removal of 4 bases from V and 6 bases from J, the junction contained 7 bases not matched to a gene.

This chain connects TRBV5-1 to TRBJ1-3, with D possibly TRBD1 on 6 matching bases. The CDR3 sequence is 16 residues long. Germline V CDR1 and CDR2: SGHRS, YFSETQ. V was shortened by 1 base and J by 0 bases, with 11 bases between the two germline ends. The CDR3, as DNA: TGCGCCAGCAGCTTGCCCACAGGGTCCTCTGGAAACACCATATATTTT. Residues: CASSLPTGSSGNTIYF.

J is TRBJ1-1 and V is TRBV5-4; 12 positions match TRBD1. Germline values: CDR1 SGHNT, CDR2 YYREEE (reference sequence). The CDR3 contains 17 residues. Trimming cost V 3 bases and J 4 bases; bases outside gene matches: 10. The CDR3 DNA is TGTGCCAGCAGCTGGCCCGGGACAGGGGGCAGGAGCACTGAAGCTTTCTTT. Translating gives CASSWPGTGGRSTEAFF.

J is TRBJ1-1 and V is TRBV6-1, with D possibly TRBD1 on 6 matching bases. The V gene's germline CDR1 is MNHNS and CDR2 SASEGT. Trimming left V 0 bases short and J 4 bases short, with 9 bases between. The CDR3 has 14 amino acids. The CDR3, as DNA: TGTGCCAGCAGTGAAGCTGGGGGCGGCACTGAAGCTTTCTTT. Amino acids: CASSEAGGGTEAFF.